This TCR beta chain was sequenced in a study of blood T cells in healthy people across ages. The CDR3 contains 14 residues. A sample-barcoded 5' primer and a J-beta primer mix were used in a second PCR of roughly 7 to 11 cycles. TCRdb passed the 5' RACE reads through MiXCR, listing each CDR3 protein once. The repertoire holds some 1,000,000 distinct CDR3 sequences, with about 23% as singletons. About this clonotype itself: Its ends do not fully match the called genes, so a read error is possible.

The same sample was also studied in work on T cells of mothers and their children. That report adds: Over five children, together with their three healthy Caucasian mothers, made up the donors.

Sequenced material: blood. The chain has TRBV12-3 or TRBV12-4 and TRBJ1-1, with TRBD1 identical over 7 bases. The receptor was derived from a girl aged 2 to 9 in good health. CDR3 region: CASSYRQGVTEASF. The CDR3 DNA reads TGTGCCAGCAGTTATCGACAGGGAGTGACTGAAGCTTCCTTT.